The 32 T cell receptor beta chains presented below share a single source sample, sequenced in a study of regulatory T cells in long-lasting Graves disease. Both iRepertoire HTBI primers and Arm-PCR of CDR3 regions were used to build the TCR beta libraries. MiXCR, applied by TCRdb to the multiplex PCR reads, yields one record per CDR3 protein. The repertoire holds roughly 300,000 distinct CDR3 sequences, with about 19% as singletons. As for time point: persistent/refractory GD, antithyroid drugs over 5 years with positive TRAb. From RNA extracted from PBMCs, the TCR library was made. Sample: peripheral blood mononuclear cells (PBMCs), taken when the disease was refractory, from a patient treated with antithyroid drugs. These receptors came from a female donor with Graves disease.

This clonotype was counted ten times or more. This rearrangement joins TRBV12-3 or TRBV12-4 to TRBJ2-7; 9 nucleotides match TRBD1. The length of the CDR3 is 16 residues. V shed 6 bases, J shed 0 bases, and the junction held 9 bases outside the gene matches. The CDR3: CASRSPGQGLSYEQYF. DNA for the CDR3: TGTGCCAGCAGGTCGCCGGGACAGGGCCTCTCCTACGAGCAGTACTTC.

This clonotype was seen a handful of times. The gene calls are TRBV11-3 and TRBJ1-1; no reliable D call. Germline V gene sequence: CDR1 SGHNT, CDR2 YENEEA. The CDR3 loop spans 11 amino acids. V was pared by 3 bases and J by 7 bases, with 6 bases between. CDR3 nucleotide sequence: TGTGCCAGCAGCTTTGTTGATGAAGCTTTCTTT. Translation: CASSFVDEAFF.

The rearrangement uses TRBV9 and TRBJ2-4, with 9 bases identical to TRBD2. The closer fit of TRBJ2-5 to the DNA end suggests the J call may be wrong. The CDR3 has 15 amino acids. CDR1 SGDLS and CDR2 YYNGEE come from the germline V gene. In nucleotides, the CDR3 is TGTGCCAGCAGCGTGGGCGGGGGGGTACCAGAGACCCAGTACTTC. Translated, it gives CASSVGGGVPETQYF.

This clonotype came up many times. V usage is TRBV20-1 and J usage is TRBJ1-2; no clear D gene. V lost 1 base and J lost 4, with 10 bases in between. CDR1 is DFQATT and CDR2 is SNEGSKA in the germline V gene (reference sequence). The CDR3 runs to 13 residues. The CDR3 sequence: CSARGAYGYGYTF. CDR3 bases: TGCAGTGCTAGAGGGGCCTATGGCTATGGCTACACCTTC.

To note about this clonotype: The CDR3 does not end in the conserved phenylalanine or tryptophan, so this is likely a read error. The chain links TRBV2 to TRBJ2-7, with D unresolved. The CDR3 has 14 residues. With 6 bases removed from V and 0 bases from J, the gap between germline ends came to 12 bases. Germline CDR1 reads SNHLY; CDR2 reads FYNNEI. CDR3 bases: TGTGCCAGCAGCCTTTCGGGCCGCTCCTACGAGCAGTACCTC. Protein sequence: CASSLSGRSYEQYL.

There are many counts of this clonotype. The CDR3 protein is CASSPGSSKGTYEQYF. CDR3 in DNA: TGCGCCAGCAGCCCTGGGAGCTCAAAAGGGACCTACGAGCAGTACTTC. V is TRBV5-1 and J is TRBJ2-7; tentative D call: TRBD2 (5 bases). Germline V gene data show CDR1 as SGHRS and CDR2 as YFSETQ. The V end was cut by 4 bases, the J end by 2 bases, with 19 bases between. The CDR3 totals 16 residues. Based on the CDR3 plus reference TRBV5-1 and TRBJ2-7, the full variable domain is KAGVTQTPRYLIKTRGQQVTLSCSPISGHRSVSWYQQTPGQGLQFLFEYFSETQRNKGNFPGRFSGRQFSNSRSEMNVSTLELGDSALYLCASSPGSSKGTYEQYFGPGTRLTVT.

CDR3 DNA sequence: TGCAGTGCCCCAGACAGGAGCACAGGTGAAAAACTGTTTTTT. Translating it yields CSAPDRSTGEKLFF. The chain links TRBV20-1 to TRBJ1-4; maybe TRBD1 (6 bases). Germline V gene sequence: CDR1 DFQATT, CDR2 SNEGSKA (reference sequence). The V and J ends lost 6 bases and 7 bases respectively, with 18 bases between them. The CDR3 is 14 amino acids.

The table lists this clonotype with many counts. The chain has TRBV20-1 and TRBJ1-6; D gene uncertain. Germline assignment: CDR1 DFQATT and CDR2 SNEGSKA (reference sequence). This CDR3 spans 15 amino acids. V shed 5 bases and J shed 10 bases, with 21 bases lying between them. The CDR3 spells CSAWDWTVTGSPLHF. CDR3 bases: TGCAGTGCTTGGGATTGGACCGTAACGGGGTCACCCCTCCACTTT.

Only a few counts were recorded for this clonotype. This chain joins TRBV5-5 and TRBJ2-7; 7 bases fit TRBD2. The CDR3 has 15 residues. Germline lookup yields CDR1 SGHKS and CDR2 YYEKEE (reference sequence). Trimming took 6 bases from V and 2 from J; bases not matched to a gene: 11. The CDR3 reads CASTSRGDLAYEQYF. The CDR3 DNA sequence: TGTGCCAGCACGAGCCGGGGGGACTTAGCCTACGAGCAGTACTTC.

The genes are TRBV11-2 and TRBJ2-2; D remains unclear. The length of the CDR3 is 17 residues. V was shortened by 0 bases and J by 3 bases, with 14 bases between the two germline ends. Per the germline V gene, CDR1 is SGHAT and CDR2 is FQNNGV. This CDR3 reads CASSLEFSGYYTGELFF. DNA for the CDR3: TGTGCCAGCAGCTTAGAATTCTCGGGCTATTACACCGGGGAGCTGTTTTTT.

In this sample, this clonotype turned up many times. The V gene is TRBV28, the J gene TRBJ1-5, with 7 bases fitting TRBD1. CDR1 and CDR2 from the germline V gene are MDHEN and SYDVKM. This CDR3 has 14 amino acids. J lost 7 bases, V lost 5 bases, and 8 bases had no gene match. The CDR3 DNA reads TGTGCCAGCAGTCCCCAGACAGGGTACCAGCCCCAGCATTTT. It yields the protein CASSPQTGYQPQHF.

The chain carries TRBV7-9 and TRBJ1-1; TRBD1 matches 7 bases. The V segment lost 2 bases and the J segment 3 bases; nucleotides outside the gene matches: 21. The germline CDR1 and CDR2 sequences are SEHNR and FQNEAQ (reference sequence). The CDR3 consists of 20 residues. CDR3 residues: CASSLRRSRARQGGHTEAFF. The CDR3 DNA reads as TGTGCCAGCAGCTTAAGGCGGAGTCGGGCCCGACAGGGTGGGCACACTGAAGCTTTCTTT.

The chain links TRBV24-1 to TRBJ2-2; 16 bases map to TRBD2. V shed 11 bases and J 4 bases; nucleotides not matched to a gene: 6. CDR1 is KGHDR, CDR2 SFDVKD, per germline. The CDR3 is made up of 16 amino acids. The CDR3 nucleotides read TGTGCCAGAGGGACTAGCGGGGGGGCCTCCACCGGGGAGCTGTTTTTT. Translated, it gives CARGTSGGASTGELFF.

This clonotype appeared a few times. The V and J genes are TRBV15 and TRBJ2-6; unclear D gene. CDR1 is LNHNV and CDR2 is YYDKDF in the germline V gene (reference sequence). The CDR3 contains 16 residues. V was cut by 2 bases and J by 0 bases, with 8 bases left in between. In DNA, the CDR3 is TGTGCCACCAGCAGAATTTCGAGCTCTGGGGCCAACGTCCTGACTTTC. It specifies CATSRISSSGANVLTF.

This clonotype was counted only a few times. The V and J genes are TRBV6-1 and TRBJ2-7; 10 positions agree with TRBD2. The ends lost 5 bases at V and 5 bases at J; junction bases unmatched: 9. CDR3 length: 15 amino acids. Germline loops: CDR1 MNHNS, CDR2 SASEGT. DNA for the CDR3: TGTGCCAGCAGTCTAATAGCGGGAGGTTACAACGAGCAGTACTTC. It yields the protein CASSLIAGGYNEQYF.

This clonotype occurred a few times. The chain links TRBV29-1 to TRBJ1-1; D not certain. CDR3 length: 13 amino acids. Per germline, CDR1 SQVTM and CDR2 ANQGSEA. Trimming cost V 8 bases and J 1 base, with 14 bases left between them. Here the CDR3 reads CSLREGPNTEAFF. The CDR3 nucleotides are TGCAGCCTACGGGAGGGCCCGAACACTGAAGCTTTCTTT. Full variable domain (outside the CDR3, taken from reference TRBV29-1 and TRBJ1-1): SAVISQKPSRDICQRGTSLTIQCQVDSQVTMMFWYRQQPGQSLTLIATANQGSEATYESGFVIDKFPISRPNLTFSTLTVSNMSPEDSSIYLCSLREGPNTEAFFGQGTRLTVV.

This chain links TRBV27 with TRBJ2-7; D call uncertain. Germline-derived CDR1 and CDR2 are MNHEY and SMNVEV (reference sequence). V shed 6 bases and J shed 6 bases, with 9 bases lying between them. The CDR3 is 11 amino acids. The CDR3 bases are TGTGCCAGCAGAGTAGGAACCGAGCAGTACTTC. Translating it yields CASRVGTEQYF.

The rearrangement links TRBV7-9 to TRBJ2-6, with D perhaps TRBD1 or TRBD2 (5 bases each). Germline CDR1 and CDR2: SEHNR and FQNEAQ (reference sequence). This CDR3 spans 16 amino acids. With 1 base removed from V and 2 bases from J, the gap between germline ends came to 9 bases. CDR3 DNA: TGTGCCAGCAGCTTAGTTCGGGGACCTGGGGCCAACGTCCTGACTTTC. Its protein product is CASSLVRGPGANVLTF.

This clonotype was recorded a few times. V is TRBV6-1 and J is TRBJ1-2; perhaps TRBD1 as D (6 bases). This CDR3 spans 19 amino acids. Trimming pared 7 bases from V and 2 bases from J, leaving 29 bases between. The germline V gene encodes CDR1 MNHNS and CDR2 SASEGT. CDR3 bases: TGTGCCAGCACTGTTACTTTCTCAGGGGCCTTCGGGCGGAACTATGGCTACACCTTC. It yields the protein CASTVTFSGAFGRNYGYTF.

The chain recombines TRBV27 with TRBJ1-2; 7 bases map to TRBD1. This CDR3 has 14 amino acids. Germline values: CDR1 MNHEY, CDR2 SMNVEV (reference sequence). V gave up 5 bases and J gave up 7 bases; unmatched junction bases: 10. Written as DNA, the CDR3 is TGTGCCAGCAGTCCCCTAGGGGGCTTGGGTGGCTACACCTTC. Translated, it gives CASSPLGGLGGYTF.

This clonotype showed up many times. The chain recombines TRBV7-9 with TRBJ2-7; 9 positions match TRBD2. Germline CDR1 reads SEHNR; CDR2 reads FQNEAQ (reference sequence). J was trimmed by 2 bases and V by 2 bases; bases with no gene match: 7. This CDR3 is 16 amino acids long. CDR3 residues: CASSLSLAGGPYEQYF. Written as DNA, the CDR3 is TGTGCCAGCAGCTTAAGTCTTGCGGGAGGGCCCTACGAGCAGTACTTC. Combining the CDR3 with reference TRBV7-9 and TRBJ2-7 gives the whole variable domain DTGVSQNPRHKITKRGQNVTFRCDPISEHNRLYWYRQTLGQGPEFLTYFQNEAQLEKSRLLSDRFSAERPKGSFSTLEIQRTEQGDSAMYLCASSLSLAGGPYEQYFGPGTRLTVT.

Concerning this clonotype itself: A much larger clone differs from this one at a single base, so this may be a read error. This chain uses TRBV5-1 with TRBJ1-2, with 10 bases identical to TRBD1. This CDR3 spans 13 amino acids. The V gene end was trimmed by 3 bases and the J gene end by 10 bases; junction bases not matched to a gene: 6. Per germline, CDR1 SGHRS and CDR2 YFSETQ. CDR3: CASSSGQGSDYTF. The CDR3 region has the DNA TGCGCCAGCAGCTCGGGACAGGGGTCCGACTACACCTTC.

Notes on this clonotype: This likely comes from a read error, as the CDR3 has no conserved phenylalanine or tryptophan at its end. The DNA of the CDR3 is TGCGCCAGCAGCCTCGGACTAGCGGGGGGAGAGACCCAGTACCTC. Encoded protein: CASSLGLAGGETQYL. The genes are TRBV10-1 and TRBJ2-5; 14 nucleotides line up with TRBD2. CDR1 is WNHNN and CDR2 is SYGVQD in the germline V gene (reference sequence). The CDR3 spans 15 residues. V gave up 6 bases and J gave up 4 bases; unmatched junction bases: 4.

This clonotype came up a few times. The rearrangement links TRBV2 to TRBJ2-2; the D gene could be TRBD1 or TRBD2 (5 bases each). Between the trimmed V and J ends, which lost 6 bases and 6 bases, there was a span of 14 bases. Germline CDR1 and CDR2: SNHLY and FYNNEI. The CDR3 covers 14 residues. The CDR3 sequence is CASSPWDPPGELFF. The CDR3 DNA reads as TGTGCCAGCAGCCCCTGGGACCCGCCCGGGGAGCTGTTTTTT.

This clonotype has a count of ten or more. The chain has TRBV6-1 and TRBJ1-6; unclear D gene. Per the germline V gene, CDR1 is MNHNS and CDR2 is SASEGT. CDR3 length: 20 amino acids. Trimming took off 6 bases at V and 0 bases at J, with 24 bases between the two ends. DNA of the CDR3: TGTGCCAGCAGACCCCGAGTTACGTCGTGGCCACGCTCCTATAATTCACCCCTCCACTTT. Residues: CASRPRVTSWPRSYNSPLHF.

A few counts support this clonotype. This chain links TRBV30 with TRBJ2-7; 8 bases match TRBD1. The germline CDR1 and CDR2 sequences are GTSNPN and SVGIG (reference sequence). Losses at the gene ends were 4 bases for V and 6 bases for J; bases not matched to a gene: 11. The CDR3 is 14 residues long. Here the CDR3 DNA reads TGTGCCTGGAAGGCAGGGGGCGCCCTACCCGAGCAGTACTTC. It is translated as CAWKAGGALPEQYF.

This clonotype was recorded many times. This chain connects TRBV27 to TRBJ1-2; D is perhaps TRBD1 (6 bases). Germline V gene sequence: CDR1 MNHEY, CDR2 SMNVEV (reference sequence). V lost 3 bases and J 2 bases, leaving 13 bases between the germline ends. The CDR3 runs to 15 residues. CDR3 sequence reads: CASSLAGARNYGYTF. The CDR3 DNA reads TGTGCCAGCAGTTTGGCGGGGGCACGAAACTATGGCTACACCTTC.

This clonotype was seen many times. This sequence joins TRBV20-1 and TRBJ1-1; the D is unclear. The CDR3 loop spans 13 amino acids. CDR1 DFQATT and CDR2 SNEGSKA come from the germline V gene (reference sequence). V lost 0 bases, J lost 7 bases, and 12 bases lay in between. The chain's CDR3 is CSARDELIVEAFF. The CDR3 DNA sequence: TGCAGTGCTAGAGATGAGCTGATAGTTGAAGCTTTCTTT.

At least ten counts were recorded for this clonotype. The chain recombines TRBV20-1 with TRBJ2-7, with D perhaps matching TRBD1 or TRBD2 (7 bases each). Germline loops: CDR1 DFQATT, CDR2 SNEGSKA (reference sequence). The CDR3 contains 12 residues. V lost 5 bases and J 4 bases, leaving 12 bases between the germline ends. DNA for the CDR3: TGCAGTGCTCGACAGGGAGGGTACGAGCAGTACTTC. It is translated as CSARQGGYEQYF.

The rearrangement uses TRBV5-5 and TRBJ1-2; weak D call: TRBD1 (6 bases). The V gene's germline CDR1 is SGHKS and CDR2 YYEKEE (reference sequence). This CDR3 spans 15 amino acids. The V and J ends lost 4 bases and 8 bases respectively, with 21 bases between them. The CDR3 is CASSQDYREESGYTF. CDR3 DNA: TGTGCCAGCAGCCAAGATTACAGGGAAGAAAGCGGCTACACCTTC.

This clonotype was seen a handful of times. The CDR3 DNA follows: TGTGCCAGCAGTTACGAGACAGGCGGGTCGCGGGCGCAGTACTTC. This sequence encodes CASSYETGGSRAQYF. This chain connects TRBV6-9 to TRBJ2-7, with D perhaps matching TRBD1 (6 bases). CDR1 MNHGY and CDR2 SVAAGI come from the germline V gene. There are 15 residues in the CDR3. V lost 3 bases to trimming and J lost 9 bases, with 21 bases between them.

Details on this clonotype: An end of the junction does not agree with germline; a read error may underlie this. The rearrangement joins TRBV7-7 to TRBJ2-3; a possible D gene is TRBD2 (7 bases). Per germline, CDR1 SSHAT and CDR2 FNYEAQ (reference sequence). This CDR3 spans 15 amino acids. CDR3 protein: CASRHTGGHTDTQYF. The CDR3 DNA is TGTGCTAGCAGACATACGGGGGGACACACAGATACGCAGTATTTT.